This TCR beta chain was captured by sequencing in a study of identical twins. This clonotype was picked up many times. The CDR3 contains 10 residues. The V and J ends lost 6 bases and 1 base respectively, with 0 bases between them. cDNA molecules carried unique molecular identifiers, and template switching added a universal primer site. TCRdb redid the calling of the 5' RACE reads with MiXCR, one entry per CDR3 protein. Of 600,000 to 800,000 distinct CDR3 sequences in the sample, about 20% were seen once. The same sample was also studied in work on T cells expressing NK-cell markers. That study reports: In sorted CD3+CD56+NKG2C+, CD3+CD56+NKG2C- and CD3+CD56-NKG2C+ T cells, TCR beta repertoires were obtained. Researchers report these clonotypes also headed the CD3+CD56-NKG2C+ fraction in a handful of donors.

Sample: PBMCs. The chain carries TRBV12-3 or TRBV12-4 and TRBJ1-1, with no clear D. This receptor was identified in a woman aged 18-29 years in good health. The CDR3 coding sequence is TGTGCCAGCAGGAACACTGAAGCTTTCTTT. Its translation is CASRNTEAFF.